The 25 T cell receptor beta chains reported below all come from one sample, sequenced in a study of blood T cell repertoires in COVID-19. Here immunoSEQ multiplex PCR was the method, and the copy in TCRdb shows in-frame clones only, minus some. The repertoire holds about 220,000 clones, with less than 90% as singletons. Specimen: PBMCs or T cells enriched from blood (not recorded which). The receptors were sampled from a woman between 25 and 40 years old who had recovered from COVID-19.

In the case of this clone: Mismatch with germline at one junction end may stem from a read error. The chain uses TRBV4-2 and TRBJ2-3; 13 nucleotides line up with TRBD2. Germline lookup yields CDR1 LGHNA and CDR2 YNFKEQ. The CDR3 runs to 18 residues. The CDR3 nucleotides are TGTGCCAGCAGCAAAGACACTAGCGGGGGGGCCAGTCCAGATACGCAGTATTTT. Protein sequence: CASSKDTSGGASPDTQYF.

CDR3 nucleotide sequence: TGTGCCAGCAGCCAAGATGGGCCAGGGCATCGGAAGACCTCTGGAAACACCATATATTTT. Translating gives CASSQDGPGHRKTSGNTIYF. The rearrangement joins TRBV14 to TRBJ1-3; possible D gene TRBD1, 5 bases. Per the germline V gene, CDR1 is SGHDN and CDR2 is FVKESK. V lost 0 bases and J 0 bases, leaving 21 bases between the germline ends. The CDR3 contains 20 residues.

V and J are TRBV7-6 and TRBJ2-1; TRBD2 agrees at 9 bases. V lost 3 bases and J lost 4; bases outside the gene matches: 4. This CDR3 region has 15 residues. CDR1 SGHVS and CDR2 FNYEAQ come from the germline V gene. CDR3: CASSFSGGVYNEQFF. The DNA of the CDR3 is TGTGCCAGCAGCTTTAGCGGGGGAGTTTACAATGAGCAGTTCTTC. The whole variable domain, remainder taken from reference TRBV7-6 and TRBJ2-1, is GAGVSQSPRYKVTKRGQDVALRCDPISGHVSLYWYRQALGQGPEFLTYFNYEAQQDKSGLPNDRFSAERPEGSISTLTIQRTEQRDSAMYRCASSFSGGVYNEQFFGPGTRLTVL.

The sample holds a few counts of this clone. V usage is TRBV7-9 and J usage is TRBJ1-6, with D tentatively TRBD1 (5 bases). The CDR3 contains 13 residues. The ends were cut back, 7 bases at V and 7 bases at J, with 11 bases in the middle. Germline V lookup: CDR1 SEHNR, CDR2 FQNEAQ (reference sequence). DNA of the CDR3: TGTGCCAGCACCTCCGGGGGGAATTCACCCCTCCACTTT. It yields the protein CASTSGGNSPLHF.

The sample holds one count of this clone. V gene TRBV19 combines with J gene TRBJ2-7; TRBD1 matches 11 bases. Germline V gene data show CDR1 as LNHDA and CDR2 as SQIVND (reference sequence). V trimming: 4 bases; J trimming: 1 base; junction bases outside the gene matches: 3. The CDR3 totals 15 residues. This CDR3 reads CASSTGTGGSYEQYF. The CDR3 DNA reads as TGTGCCAGTAGTACTGGGACAGGGGGTTCCTACGAGCAGTACTTC.

The chain employs TRBV5-1 and TRBJ2-3, with 12 bases lining up with TRBD2. In germline, CDR1 is SGHRS, CDR2 YFSETQ. V was pared by 1 base and J by 2 bases, with 2 bases of the junction left unmatched. CDR3 length equals 16 residues. CDR3 in amino acids: CASSLLAGGNTDTQYF. The CDR3, as DNA: TGCGCCAGCAGCTTGCTAGCGGGGGGGAACACAGATACGCAGTATTTT.

V is TRBV6-4 and J is TRBJ1-2, with 8 bases fitting TRBD1. The junction had 6 bases not matched to a gene; V was cut back by 6 bases and J by 6 bases. The CDR3 is 13 amino acids. Germline CDR1 is MRHNA and CDR2 is SNTAGT. As DNA, the CDR3 is TGTGCCAGCAGGAGTCAGGGGGCAAATGGCTACACCTTC. Translated: CASRSQGANGYTF.

The chain joins TRBV5-1 to TRBJ1-1; 7 bases match TRBD1. CDR1 and CDR2 (germline): SGHRS, YFSETQ. This CDR3 comprises 15 residues. The junction had 7 bases not matched to a gene; V was cut back by 4 bases and J by 1 base. CDR3 sequence reads: CASSLAGTENTEAFF. In DNA, the CDR3 is TGCGCCAGCAGCCTAGCCGGGACAGAGAACACTGAAGCTTTCTTT. Supplemented by reference TRBV5-1 and TRBJ1-1, the full variable domain reads KAGVTQTPRYLIKTRGQQVTLSCSPISGHRSVSWYQQTPGQGLQFLFEYFSETQRNKGNFPGRFSGRQFSNSRSEMNVSTLELGDSALYLCASSLAGTENTEAFFGQGTRLTVV.

The chain couples TRBV25-1 to TRBJ1-2; a possible D gene is TRBD1 (5 bases). The CDR3 consists of 14 residues. Between the trimmed V and J ends, which lost 5 bases and 8 bases, there was a span of 18 bases. Germline V gives CDR1 MGHDK, CDR2 SYGVNS. The DNA of the CDR3 is TGTGCCAGCAGTCCTTATGGGGAGGGGTACGGCTACACCTTC. As protein: CASSPYGEGYGYTF.

The chain recombines TRBV27 with TRBJ2-7, with no clear D. Germline V gene sequence: CDR1 MNHEY, CDR2 SMNVEV (reference sequence). The CDR3 loop spans 14 amino acids. The V end was cut by 3 bases, the J end by 0 bases, with 9 bases between. CDR3 sequence (DNA): TGTGCCAGCAGTTTTAACAGTTACTCCTACGAGCAGTACTTC. The encoded protein is CASSFNSYSYEQYF.

The genes are TRBV27 and TRBJ2-1; TRBD1 agrees at 10 bases. Germline V gives CDR1 MNHEY, CDR2 SMNVEV (reference sequence). This CDR3 contains 16 residues. With V trimmed by 6 bases and J by 7 bases, 12 bases remained unmatched. The CDR3 nucleotides are TGTGCCAGCAGAAGCCTGGGACAGGGGAGGGATAATGAGCAGTTCTTC. Residues: CASRSLGQGRDNEQFF.

The chain links TRBV12-3 or TRBV12-4 to TRBJ2-7; 8 positions agree with TRBD2. This CDR3 is 13 amino acids long. Losses at the gene ends were 5 bases for V and 3 bases for J; bases not matched to a gene: 3. The CDR3 DNA reads TGTGCCAGCAGTCCCGCGGGGGGCTACGAGCAGTACTTC. It is translated as CASSPAGGYEQYF.

This chain uses TRBV11-2 with TRBJ2-3; 8 bases match TRBD1. V lost 2 bases to trimming and J lost 1 base; unmatched junction nucleotides: 8. The CDR3 covers 17 residues. Germline CDR1 reads SGHAT; CDR2 reads FQNNGV. CDR3 nucleotide sequence: TGTGCCAGCAGCTTAAGAGTCGAGGGACAGGGCACAGATACGCAGTATTTT. Residues: CASSLRVEGQGTDTQYF.

Turning to this clone: This specimen includes other DNA sequences encoding the same CDR3. The chain combines TRBV18 with TRBJ1-6; 7 bases fit TRBD1. Losses at the gene ends were 1 base for V and 8 bases for J; bases not matched to a gene: 2. Germline values: CDR1 KGHSH, CDR2 LQKENI. The CDR3 covers 14 residues. The CDR3 is CASSPQGADSPLHF. Here the CDR3 DNA reads TGTGCCAGCTCACCACAGGGGGCTGATTCACCCCTCCACTTT.

The chain employs TRBV9 and TRBJ1-3; 9 bases fit TRBD1. The CDR3 length is 17 residues. Germline CDR1 and CDR2: SGDLS and YYNGEE. The J segment lost 4 bases and the V segment lost 3 bases, leaving 11 bases of the junction unmatched. CDR3 protein: CASSDSPGQGSGNTIYF. In nucleotides, the CDR3 is TGTGCCAGCAGCGACTCCCCGGGACAGGGTTCCGGAAACACCATATATTTT. Filled out from reference TRBV9 and TRBJ1-3, the complete variable domain reads DSGVTQTPKHLITATGQRVTLRCSPRSGDLSVYWYQQSLDQGLQFLIQYYNGEERAKGNILERFSAQQFPDLHSELNLSSLELGDSALYFCASSDSPGQGSGNTIYFGEGSWLTVV.

The chain uses TRBV27 and TRBJ1-6, with a weak D call TRBD1 (5 bases). Germline values: CDR1 MNHEY, CDR2 SMNVEV (reference sequence). The CDR3 covers 16 residues. V dropped 2 bases and J dropped 0 bases, with 8 bases sitting between them. CDR3 nucleotides: TGTGCCAGCAGTTTACGGGGGAGCTCCTATAATTCACCCCTCCACTTT. Its protein is CASSLRGSSYNSPLHF.

This clone was seen a handful of times. The chain recombines TRBV5-1 with TRBJ2-1; TRBD1 aligns across 11 bases. Germline loops: CDR1 SGHRS, CDR2 YFSETQ. CDR3 size: 16 residues. The trim removed 4 bases at V and 4 bases at J, leaving 7 bases unmatched. The CDR3 loop is CASSHTGQGVYNEQFF. For the CDR3, the DNA is TGCGCCAGCAGCCACACGGGACAGGGGGTTTACAATGAGCAGTTCTTC. Combining the CDR3 with reference TRBV5-1 and TRBJ2-1 gives the whole variable domain KAGVTQTPRYLIKTRGQQVTLSCSPISGHRSVSWYQQTPGQGLQFLFEYFSETQRNKGNFPGRFSGRQFSNSRSEMNVSTLELGDSALYLCASSHTGQGVYNEQFFGPGTRLTVL.

The rearrangement links TRBV2 to TRBJ1-5; tentative D call: TRBD1 (6 bases). V was cut by 7 bases and J by 5 bases, with 12 bases left in between. This CDR3 comprises 13 residues. The germline CDR1 and CDR2 sequences are SNHLY and FYNNEI. The CDR3 nucleotides read TGTGCCAGCACTGCTAACAGGGATCAGCCCCAGCATTTT. Its translation: CASTANRDQPQHF.

This sequence joins TRBV18 and TRBJ1-3; the D gene is possibly TRBD1 (6 bases). V lost 6 bases, J lost 0 bases, and 15 bases lay in between. Germline-derived CDR1 and CDR2 are KGHSH and LQKENI. CDR3 length: 16 residues. CDR3 in DNA: TGTGCCAGCTCGCCATCCGGACAGACCTCTGGAAACACCATATATTTT. Its protein is CASSPSGQTSGNTIYF.

This clone has only a few counts. The V gene is TRBV7-2, the J gene TRBJ2-1; 12 positions agree with TRBD1. CDR3 size: 15 residues. With 4 bases clipped from V and 7 bases from J, the junction kept 5 bases outside the gene matches. Germline V gene sequence: CDR1 SGHTA, CDR2 FQGNSA. CDR3 coding DNA: TGTGCCAGCAGCTCCGGGACAGGGGGCAGGAATGAGCAGTTCTTC. This codes for CASSSGTGGRNEQFF.

The rearrangement links TRBV5-1 to TRBJ1-1; TRBD1 aligns across 10 bases. Germline V lookup: CDR1 SGHRS, CDR2 YFSETQ. The V segment lost 9 bases and the J segment 0 bases; nucleotides outside the gene matches: 8. There are 15 residues in the CDR3. The CDR3: CATGTGDQVNTEAFF. The CDR3 region has the DNA TGCGCCACCGGGACAGGGGATCAGGTGAACACTGAAGCTTTCTTT.

This clone was counted once. V gene TRBV19 combines with J gene TRBJ1-3; TRBD1 might be the D (6 bases). Trimming took off 10 bases at V and 0 bases at J, with 13 bases between the two ends. CDR1 is LNHDA and CDR2 is SQIVND in the germline V gene (reference sequence). This CDR3 contains 14 residues. The CDR3 spells CATSHRDSGNTIYF. The CDR3 coding sequence is TGTGCCACCTCTCACAGGGACTCTGGAAACACCATATATTTT.

The V call is TRBV6-5, the J call TRBJ2-7; TRBD1 matches 7 bases. The CDR3 contains 14 residues. Germline lookup yields CDR1 MNHEY and CDR2 SVGAGI. V was pared by 2 bases and J by 2 bases, with 3 bases of the junction left unmatched. CDR3 region: CASSYRQGPYEQYF. In DNA form, the CDR3 reads TGTGCCAGCAGTTACCGACAGGGTCCCTACGAGCAGTACTTC.

The chain uses TRBV27 and TRBJ1-2; tentatively, D is TRBD1 (5 bases). The CDR3 has 13 amino acids. The V and J ends lost 5 bases and 8 bases respectively, with 15 bases between them. The germline gives CDR1 MNHEY, CDR2 SMNVEV (reference sequence). Here the CDR3 DNA reads TGTGCCAGCAGTCCCCCGGGGGGTCGGGGCTACACCTTC. Protein sequence: CASSPPGGRGYTF.

This clone has only one observation. This sequence joins TRBV2 and TRBJ1-1; D remains unclear. The CDR3 has 15 residues. The V and J ends lost 4 bases and 1 base respectively, with 13 bases between them. Looked up from germline, CDR1 is SNHLY and CDR2 is FYNNEI. This CDR3 reads CASSAYGGGNTEAFF. The CDR3 DNA sequence: TGTGCCAGCAGTGCGTATGGAGGAGGGAACACTGAAGCTTTCTTT.